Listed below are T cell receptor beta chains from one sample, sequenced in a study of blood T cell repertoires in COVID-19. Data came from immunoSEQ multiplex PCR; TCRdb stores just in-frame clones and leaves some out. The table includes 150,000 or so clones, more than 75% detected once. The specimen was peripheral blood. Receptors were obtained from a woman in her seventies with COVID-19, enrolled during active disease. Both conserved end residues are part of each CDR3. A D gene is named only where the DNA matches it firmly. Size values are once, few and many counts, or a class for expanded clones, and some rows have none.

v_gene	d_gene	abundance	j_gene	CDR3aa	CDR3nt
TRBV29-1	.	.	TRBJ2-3	CSVESQGFDTQYF	TGCAGCGTTGAGAGTCAGGGGTTTGATACGCAGTATTTT
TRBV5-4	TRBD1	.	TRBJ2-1	CASSLGDRAYNEQFF	TGTGCCAGCAGCTTGGGGGACAGGGCCTACAATGAGCAGTTCTTC
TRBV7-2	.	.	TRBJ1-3	CASSLYPAGNTIYF	TGTGCCAGCAGCTTATACCCCGCGGGAAACACCATATATTTT
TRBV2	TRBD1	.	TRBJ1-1	CASERTGNWGMNTEAFF	TGTGCCAGCGAGCGGACAGGGAATTGGGGGATGAACACTGAAGCTTTCTTT
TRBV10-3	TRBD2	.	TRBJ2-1	CAISSRGGYNEQFF	TGTGCCATCAGTTCGCGGGGGGGCTACAATGAGCAGTTCTTC
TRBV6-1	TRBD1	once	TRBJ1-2	CASSEWTGPVYGYTF	TGTGCCAGCAGTGAATGGACAGGTCCAGTCTATGGCTACACCTTC
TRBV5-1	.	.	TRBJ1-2	CASSLARSANYGYTF	TGCGCCAGCAGCTTGGCCCGTAGCGCTAACTATGGCTACACCTTC
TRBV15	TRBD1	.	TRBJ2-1	CATSMEDRGLLYEQFF	TGTGCCACCAGCATGGAGGACAGGGGGCTTCTATATGAGCAGTTCTTC
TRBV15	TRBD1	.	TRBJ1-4	CATSTGQGLFF	TGTGCCACCAGCACCGGACAGGGACTGTTTTTT
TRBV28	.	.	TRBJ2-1	CASSPMFGEQFF	TGTGCCAGCAGTCCGATGTTCGGTGAGCAGTTCTTC